This TCR beta chain was sequenced during a study of CD8+ T cells in alopecia areata. The germline gives CDR1 GTSNPN, CDR2 SVGIG (reference sequence). The CDR3 loop spans 14 amino acids. The V gene lost 1 base and the J gene lost 9 bases, with 16 bases spanning the gap. Sequencing templates came from extracted RNA that was reverse transcribed into cDNA. The method was immunoSEQ multiplex PCR; TCRdb's version includes in-frame clones alone and lacks a portion of them. Among roughly 20,000 clones listed, roughly two thirds were seen once. For roughly 5 of the biomarker-study patients, the CD4+ cells were further sorted so as to obtain CD25+CD127- cells.

The specimen was CD4+ Tregs sorted from blood. This sequence originates from a human donor with alopecia areata. V is TRBV30 and J is TRBJ2-1; a possible D gene is TRBD2 (5 bases). CDR3: CAWSGHSEGIEQFF. The CDR3, as DNA: TGTGCCTGGAGTGGACACTCCGAGGGTATTGAGCAGTTCTTC.